The 3 T cell receptor beta chains below were found in one sample sequenced in a study of monozygotic twins with inflammatory bowel disease. TCRdb derives one entry per CDR3 protein from the 5' RACE reads, leaving out DNA. The ten most abundant clones cover about 2.6% of a sample with around 450,000 distinct CDR3 sequences. Sequencing was carried out using blood. Receptors were obtained from a human donor with ulcerative colitis or Crohn's disease, or a healthy co-twin of an affected twin (not recorded which).

V is TRBV6-4 and J is TRBJ1-2. The CDR3 loop spans 13 amino acids. The germline CDR1 and CDR2 sequences are MRHNA and SNTAGT. CDR3: CASSGHRNYGYTF.

The V gene is TRBV27, the J gene TRBJ2-1; TCRdb's D gene call, TRBD2, goes unchecked for lack of DNA. Germline-derived CDR1 and CDR2 are MNHEY and SMNVEV (reference sequence). This CDR3 region has 15 residues. The CDR3 loop is CASSRGLAVYNEQFF.

The chain combines TRBV27 with TRBJ2-2; TCRdb indicates TRBD1, and absent DNA this call remains unverified. The germline V gene encodes CDR1 MNHEY and CDR2 SMNVEV (reference sequence). This CDR3 has 17 amino acids. This CDR3 reads CASSSTTEGPNTGELFF.